This T cell receptor beta chain was found in a study of T cell responses to AZD1222 COVID-19 vaccine. Remarks on this clone: Its antigen remains unknown.

Notes on the study in general: Repertoire samples came only from after the peak T cell response. Clonal diversity was possibly underestimated, and white British individuals and females predominated among donors.

This table comes from immunoSEQ multiplex PCR, and its TCRdb copy is limited to in-frame clones, with some not included. The profile covers some 130,000 clones, with 80% to 90% appearing a single time and 1.5% to 2% taken by the ten largest. Here the sequenced sample was peripheral blood, taken on day 0 of AZD1222 vaccination. This receptor was taken from an adult in good health.

CDR3 loop: CASSITGDYGYTF. The CDR3 DNA follows: TGCGCCAGCAGCATCACAGGGGACTATGGCTACACCTTC. The chain carries TRBV5-1 and TRBJ1-2; 7 bases agree with TRBD1. The CDR3 consists of 13 residues. Germline CDR1 is SGHRS and CDR2 is YFSETQ. After removal of 4 bases from V and 3 bases from J, the junction contained 3 bases not matched to a gene.